Below, 3 T cell receptor beta chains from the same sample are listed, as sequenced in a study of blood T cell repertoires in COVID-19. The assay was immunoSEQ multiplex PCR, and TCRdb's table has in-frame clones only and misses some. Among just over 90,000 clones listed, roughly 72% were seen once. The source material was peripheral blood. The receptors shown here come from a man between 65 and 79 years old with acute or convalescent COVID-19.

The chain is built from TRBV14 and TRBJ2-7; 8 bases match TRBD2. CDR1 SGHDN and CDR2 FVKESK come from the germline V gene. CDR3 length: 14 amino acids. V shed 4 bases and J 4 bases; nucleotides not matched to a gene: 6. In DNA, the CDR3 is TGTGCCAGCAGCCGTGGTAGCGGGATATACGAGCAGTACTTC. Its protein product is CASSRGSGIYEQYF.

The chain combines TRBV12-3 or TRBV12-4 with TRBJ1-2; D is unclear. This CDR3 is built from 12 residues. Trimming shortened V by 1 base and J by 5 bases, and 5 bases separated the two germline ends. CDR3 region: CASSLESYGYTF. Written as DNA, the CDR3 is TGTGCCAGCAGTTTAGAGAGTTATGGCTACACCTTC.

The rearrangement uses TRBV19 and TRBJ2-1, with 10 bases fitting TRBD2. Germline-derived CDR1 and CDR2 are LNHDA and SQIVND (reference sequence). The CDR3 totals 17 residues. V lost 4 bases to trimming and J lost 4 bases; unmatched junction nucleotides: 10. This chain's CDR3 is CASSTAPGLAFYNEQFF. The CDR3 DNA is TGTGCCAGTAGTACCGCACCGGGACTAGCGTTTTACAATGAGCAGTTCTTC.